The clone carrying this TCR beta chain was seen more than once but under ten times. The antigen is unknown. Germline values: CDR1 SGDLS, CDR2 YYNGEE. The CDR3 covers 17 residues. Unmatched junction bases numbered 8, after V lost 0 bases and J lost 6 bases. Healthy bone marrow donors made up the donor group. The primer mix had 60 Vbeta and 13 Jbeta primers. Profiling relied on immunoSEQ multiplex PCR, and the TCRdb table lists in-frame clones only, not all of them. The repertoire holds about 87,000 clones, with roughly 73% as singletons. The sample is drawn from a study of cytomegalovirus exposure and HLA in healthy donors. Study conclusions and caveats: In vitro confirmation showed three CMV-associated chains to be CMV antigen specific. Most likely, a cluster of highly shared sequence variants arose as a sequencing artifact. In an earlier analysis, about 87% or about 30%: the productive usage of most TCR beta V segments.

The sequenced sample consisted of PBMCs. J is TRBJ2-3 and V is TRBV9; 12 nucleotides align to TRBD2. This sequence originates from a woman aged 35 to 49 in good health and CMV-seronegative. The CDR3 region has the DNA TGTGCCAGCAGCGTAGCTCCTAGCGGGGGGGCTGGTGATACGCAGTATTTT. Translation gives CASSVAPSGGAGDTQYF.